The rows below give T cell receptor beta chains drawn from one sample of a study of T cells in Graves' hyperthyroidism and ophthalmopathy. TCRdb passed the multiplex PCR reads through MiXCR, listing each CDR3 protein once. Here the sample spans fewer than 750,000 distinct CDR3 sequences, around 15% being singletons. The sequenced sample was blood. These receptors were taken from a woman between 50 and 59 years old with Graves' ophthalmopathy. The CDR3 runs from the conserved cysteine through the conserved F or W. A D gene is named only where the DNA matches it firmly. Size values are once, few and many counts, or a class for expanded clones, and some rows have none.

TRBV6-2/TRBV6-3	.	TRBJ1-5	many	CASSSPGARNQPQHF	TGTGCCAGCAGTTCACCGGGGGCTAGGAATCAGCCCCAGCATTTT
TRBV10-3	.	TRBJ2-5	many	CAIGRDQETQYF	TGTGCCATCGGACGGGACCAAGAGACCCAGTACTTC
TRBV24-1	.	TRBJ2-6	.	CATSVSGPGANVLTF	TGTGCCACCAGTGTGAGTGGTCCTGGGGCCAACGTCCTGACTTTC
TRBV27	TRBD1	TRBJ1-2	.	CASSSYRQGSGYTF	TGTGCCAGCAGTTCCTACAGACAGGGCAGTGGCTACACCTTC
TRBV27	.	TRBJ1-1	many	CASSLYAGVDTEAFF	TGTGCCAGCAGTTTATACGCAGGGGTAGACACTGAAGCTTTCTTT
TRBV28	.	TRBJ2-2	many	CASSWDGTGELFF	TGTGCCAGCAGTTGGGATGGCACCGGGGAGCTGTTTTTT
TRBV6-1	TRBD1	TRBJ2-1	few	CATRPGQGVFHEQFF	TGTGCCACAAGGCCGGGACAGGGGGTCTTTCATGAGCAGTTCTTC
TRBV13	TRBD1	TRBJ1-4	.	CASSSGGQTATNEKLFF	TGTGCCAGCAGCTCAGGGGGACAGACCGCAACTAATGAAAAACTGTTTTTT
TRBV6-1	.	TRBJ2-6	many	CASSPPGSGANVLTF	TGTGCCAGCAGTCCCCCGGGCTCTGGGGCCAACGTCCTGACTTTC
TRBV6-1	.	TRBJ2-1	many	CASSYRQGIYNEQFF	TGTGCCAGCAGTTACAGGCAGGGGATCTACAATGAGCAGTTCTTC
TRBV20-1	.	TRBJ2-7	.	CSARPPAGVLREQYF	TGCAGTGCTAGACCCCCCGCAGGGGTTCTTCGCGAGCAGTACTTC
TRBV10-3	.	TRBJ1-4	few	CAISEHANEKLFF	TGTGCCATCAGTGAGCATGCTAATGAAAAACTGTTTTTT
TRBV3-1	.	TRBJ2-6	.	CASSHETANSGANVLTF	TGTGCCAGCAGCCATGAGACAGCGAACTCTGGGGCCAACGTCCTGACTTTC
TRBV5-1	TRBD1	TRBJ1-1	many	CASSLAPAGQDTEAFF	TGCGCCAGCAGCTTGGCCCCCGCGGGACAGGATACTGAAGCTTTCTTT
TRBV9	.	TRBJ2-3	.	CASSPTSLIPDTQYF	TGTGCCAGCAGCCCGACTAGTTTAATTCCAGATACGCAGTATTTT
TRBV27	.	TRBJ1-1	.	CASSYTTAMSTEAFF	TGTGCCAGCAGTTACACGACGGCAATGAGCACTGAAGCTTTCTTT
TRBV12-3/TRBV12-4	.	TRBJ1-3	.	CASSPSGVGSSGNTIYF	TGTGCCAGCAGTCCCTCCGGAGTGGGCAGCTCTGGAAACACCATATATTTT
TRBV27	.	TRBJ2-1	.	CASRLDSYNEQFF	TGTGCCAGCAGACTTGACAGTTACAATGAGCAGTTCTTC
TRBV20-1	.	TRBJ2-7	few	CSAKGLAISYEQYF	TGCAGTGCTAAAGGGCTAGCGATATCCTACGAGCAGTACTTC
TRBV4-3	TRBD1	TRBJ2-2	.	CASSQVLRLSSWDRGRTGELFF	TGCGCCAGCAGCCAAGTTCTACGCCTTAGTTCATGGGACAGGGGTCGCACCGGGGAGCTGTTTTTT
TRBV3-1	TRBD1	TRBJ2-7	many	CASSQVTGTGYEQYF	TGTGCCAGCAGCCAAGTAACCGGGACAGGCTACGAGCAGTACTTC
TRBV12-3/TRBV12-4	.	TRBJ1-3	.	CASSLFQPGRSGNTIYF	TGTGCCAGCAGTTTATTTCAGCCGGGACGATCAGGAAACACCATATATTTT
TRBV20-1	.	TRBJ1-5	many	CSARDREGGNQPQHF	TGCAGTGCTAGAGATCGGGAGGGAGGGAATCAGCCCCAGCATTTT
TRBV28	.	TRBJ2-6	few	CASSLWLSSGANVLTF	TGTGCCAGCAGTTTATGGCTCAGCTCTGGGGCCAACGTCCTGACTTTC
TRBV7-2	TRBD2	TRBJ2-7	many	CASSPYSGTSGKGEQYF	TGTGCCAGCAGCCCCTATTCCGGGACTAGCGGGAAAGGCGAGCAGTACTTC
TRBV15	TRBD2	TRBJ2-3	few	CATSSSGGPSDTQYF	TGTGCCACCAGCAGCTCGGGAGGGCCATCGGATACGCAGTATTTT
TRBV7-9	TRBD1	TRBJ1-3	few	CASSKDRGSGNTIYF	TGTGCCAGCAGCAAGGACAGGGGCTCTGGAAACACCATATATTTT
TRBV20-1	.	TRBJ2-5	many	CSARGLDSQETQYF	TGCAGTGCTAGAGGCCTGGACAGCCAAGAGACCCAGTACTTC
TRBV19	TRBD2	TRBJ2-1	.	CASSISSGAYNEQFF	TGTGCCAGTAGTATCTCTAGCGGGGCTTACAATGAGCAGTTCTTC
TRBV28	TRBD1	TRBJ2-7	.	CASTLTGTGKPYEQYF	TGTGCCAGCACTTTAACCGGGACAGGGAAACCCTACGAGCAGTACTTC
TRBV11-2	TRBD2	TRBJ2-7	many	CASSAGLAGVSYEQYF	TGTGCCAGCAGCGCGGGACTAGCGGGAGTATCCTACGAGCAGTACTTC
TRBV28	TRBD1	TRBJ1-1	many	CASSQAGGSTEAFF	TGTGCCAGCAGCCAAGCAGGGGGAAGTACTGAAGCTTTCTTT
TRBV24-1	TRBD1	TRBJ2-3	.	CATSEPPGQGQPDTQYF	TGTGCCACCAGTGAACCTCCGGGACAGGGGCAACCAGATACGCAGTATTTT